These 17 T cell receptor beta chains came from one sample sequenced in a study of T cell responses to AZD1222 COVID-19 vaccine (dated by TCRdb to the early 2020s). Reading the label with the study, this specimen's time point is: about 28 days (+/-7) after the second vaccine dose. The library was built by means of the immunoSEQ multiplex PCR assay. The immuneACCESS repertoire file appears here via TCRdb, limited to in-frame rearrangements. These files lack a portion of the clones; in checked studies, under half of the deficit traces to unresolved V genes, and the cause of the others is not known. The sample table shows 100,000 to 150,000 clones, and more than 90% are seen once. Clones ranked in the top ten supply about 1.1% of the sample. Here the sequenced sample was peripheral blood, taken 28 days after the second AZD1222 dose. The receptors were gathered from an adult who received the AZD1222 COVID-19 vaccine.

The chain recombines TRBV15 with TRBJ1-1, with D tentatively TRBD1 (5 bases). V was cut by 1 base and J by 3 bases, with 9 bases left in between. In germline, CDR1 is LNHNV, CDR2 YYDKDF (reference sequence). This CDR3 region has 14 residues. The CDR3 loop reads CATSRGRVDTEAFF. In DNA form, the CDR3 reads TGTGCCACCAGCAGAGGCAGGGTGGACACTGAAGCTTTCTTT.

The V gene is TRBV2, the J gene TRBJ1-2; no definite D call. The CDR3 sequence is 12 residues long. CDR1 is SNHLY, CDR2 FYNNEI, per germline. V gave up 8 bases and J gave up 1 base, with 8 bases separating them. The chain's CDR3 is CASVLVNYGYTF. In nucleotides, the CDR3 is TGTGCCAGCGTGCTAGTTAACTATGGCTACACCTTC.

The J gene is TRBJ2-7, the V gene TRBV7-9; maybe TRBD1 (5 bases). This CDR3 has 13 amino acids. CDR1 and CDR2 from the germline V gene are SEHNR and FQNEAQ (reference sequence). V lost 2 bases and J lost 5, with 10 bases in between. CDR3 region: CASSLWLGHEQYF. The CDR3 nucleotides are TGTGCCAGCAGCTTATGGTTGGGGCACGAGCAGTACTTC.

The chain links TRBV7-9 to TRBJ2-1; D gene unclear. Germline V lookup: CDR1 SEHNR, CDR2 FQNEAQ (reference sequence). V was shortened by 3 bases and J by 2 bases, with 8 bases between the two germline ends. The CDR3 spans 14 residues. CDR3 protein: CASSLASTYNEQFF. The CDR3 DNA follows: TGTGCCAGCAGCTTGGCTTCCACCTACAATGAGCAGTTCTTC.

This clone was picked up a small number of times. This sample also contains other DNA sequences that code for the same CDR3. The V and J genes are TRBV18 and TRBJ2-2, with TRBD1 as a possible D gene (6 bases). CDR1 and CDR2 (germline): KGHSH, LQKENI. V dropped 3 bases and J dropped 1 base, with 6 bases sitting between them. CDR3 length: 14 amino acids. CDR3 sequence: CASSPGQNTGELFF. CDR3 coding DNA: TGTGCCAGCTCACCGGGACAGAACACCGGGGAGCTGTTTTTT.

To note about this clone: Other DNA variants within this sample encode the same CDR3. The CDR3 DNA reads TGTGCCAGCAGTTACTCTGGTCGCAGGGACACCGGGGAGCTGTTTTTT. This sequence encodes CASSYSGRRDTGELFF. The V call is TRBV6-5, the J call TRBJ2-2, with a weak D call TRBD1 (5 bases). V was cut by 0 bases and J by 3 bases, with 11 bases left in between. The germline CDR1 and CDR2 sequences are MNHEY and SVGAGI. CDR3 length: 16 residues.

This sequence joins TRBV7-6 and TRBJ1-2; D gene uncertain. V was cut by 5 bases and J by 0 bases, with 13 bases left in between. Germline-derived CDR1 and CDR2 are SGHVS and FNYEAQ. This CDR3 is built from 15 residues. The CDR3 DNA sequence: TGTGCCAGCAGCCAGACGGAGTTAGCTAACTATGGCTACACCTTC. Protein: CASSQTELANYGYTF.

V is TRBV2 and J is TRBJ1-6; D is unclear. V was clipped by 4 bases and J by 7 bases, with 11 bases between them. CDR1 is SNHLY, CDR2 FYNNEI, per germline. This CDR3 region has 14 residues. CDR3 amino acids: CASSGAVLNSPLHF. The CDR3 bases are TGTGCCAGCAGTGGGGCGGTGTTAAATTCACCCCTCCACTTT.

The gene calls are TRBV3-1 (or the pseudogene TRBV3-2) and TRBJ2-2; D is possibly TRBD2 (6 bases). There are 16 residues in the CDR3. Germline loops: CDR1 LGHDT, CDR2 YNNKEL (reference sequence). V lost 0 bases, J lost 1 base, and 9 bases lay in between. CDR3 nucleotides: TGTGCCAGCAGCCAAGAATGGCGGGAGAACACCGGGGAGCTGTTTTTT. Translation: CASSQEWRENTGELFF.

In its sample, this clone was seen once. The DNA for the CDR3 is TGTGCCAGCAGCTCCCGACTCGAGAGGAACTATGGCTACACCTTC. Amino acid sequence: CASSSRLERNYGYTF. J is TRBJ1-2 and V is TRBV11-2; D gene unclear. Germline lookup yields CDR1 SGHAT and CDR2 FQNNGV. Trimming pared 4 bases from V and 2 bases from J, leaving 14 bases between. The CDR3 has 15 amino acids.

This sequence joins TRBV6-5 and TRBJ1-4, with TRBD1 matching 7 bases. The length of the CDR3 is 14 residues. CDR1 and CDR2 (germline): MNHEY, SVGAGI. Losses at the gene ends were 6 bases for V and 10 bases for J; bases not matched to a gene: 11. The CDR3 DNA sequence: TGTGCCAGCAGCGGAGGGACAGTACAACGAAAACTGTTTTTT. Translating gives CASSGGTVQRKLFF.

The chain recombines TRBV6-1 with TRBJ2-1; the match to TRBD2 covers 7 bases. The V segment lost 3 bases and the J segment 3 bases; nucleotides outside the gene matches: 8. CDR1 is MNHNS, CDR2 SASEGT, per germline. The CDR3 covers 16 residues. The CDR3 is CASSEQGRGFYNEQFF. CDR3 sequence (DNA): TGTGCCAGCAGTGAGCAAGGGCGGGGGTTCTACAATGAGCAGTTCTTC.

The chain joins TRBV30 to TRBJ2-2; D is possibly TRBD1 (7 bases). The germline CDR1 and CDR2 sequences are GTSNPN and SVGIG (reference sequence). V gave up 0 bases and J gave up 3 bases, with 11 bases separating them. CDR3 length: 15 residues. The CDR3 reads CAWSVQGEDTGELFF. The CDR3 nucleotides read TGTGCCTGGAGTGTTCAGGGGGAGGACACCGGGGAGCTGTTTTTT.

J is TRBJ1-2 and V is TRBV7-8, with D tentatively TRBD1 (6 bases). The CDR3 is 15 amino acids. Germline CDR1 is SGHVS and CDR2 is FQNEAQ. V was trimmed by 8 bases and J by 7 bases, leaving 23 bases between them. CDR3 sequence (DNA): TGTGCCAGCCCCCTGGAGGGGAACTCCAGGGGTGGCTACACCTTC. This codes for CASPLEGNSRGGYTF.

DNA of the CDR3: TGTGCCAGCAGCTTACGACGGACCACCTCCTACGAGCAGTACTTC. It specifies CASSLRRTTSYEQYF. The chain has TRBV7-2 and TRBJ2-7; D not certain. Germline V lookup: CDR1 SGHTA, CDR2 FQGNSA. The CDR3 has 15 amino acids. V was pared by 2 bases and J by 0 bases, with 11 bases between.

The chain is built from TRBV7-2 and TRBJ1-1; the D gene is possibly TRBD1 (5 bases). CDR3 length: 15 residues. V was clipped by 3 bases and J by 11 bases, with 22 bases between them. Germline loops: CDR1 SGHTA, CDR2 FQGNSA. The CDR3 bases are TGTGCCAGCAGCTTCATAGTGGGGGGGAAAAGGATGGCTTTCTTT. It encodes CASSFIVGGKRMAFF.

The rearrangement links TRBV2 to TRBJ1-1; possible D gene TRBD1, 5 bases. CDR3 length: 15 amino acids. V lost 9 bases and J 4 bases, leaving 21 bases between the germline ends. The germline V gene has CDR1 SNHLY and CDR2 FYNNEI. CDR3 residues: CARRRAGWGGTEAFF. For the CDR3, the DNA is TGTGCCAGACGTCGGGCAGGGTGGGGAGGCACTGAAGCTTTCTTT.